The rows below give T cell receptor beta chains drawn from one sample of a study of blood T cells in healthy people across ages. MiXCR, run by TCRdb on the 5' RACE reads, gives a single entry per CDR3 protein. Among about 1 million distinct CDR3 sequences listed, less than 50% were seen once. Sequencing used blood. The receptors were sampled from an older woman in good health. The CDR3 runs from the conserved cysteine through the conserved F or W. A D gene is named only where the DNA matches it firmly. Some rows have no size entry. The others give once, few or many, or a class for an expanded clone.

DNA,CDR3,J,size,V,D
TGCAGCGTTGGTATTAGCGGGGTTGGGGCCTACGAGCAGTACTTC,CSVGISGVGAYEQYF,TRBJ2-7,NA,TRBV29-1,TRBD2
TGTGCCAGCAGTGTTGACATGGATTCACCCCTCCACTTT,CASSVDMDSPLHF,TRBJ1-6,NA,TRBV2,NA
TGCAGCGTGGCGCAGGAGGCCCGGATATATGGCTACACCTTC,CSVAQEARIYGYTF,TRBJ1-2,NA,TRBV29-1,NA
TGTGCCAGCAGCTTAGGACTGAATACGCAGTATTTT,CASSLGLNTQYF,TRBJ2-3,NA,TRBV7-9,NA
TGTACCAGCAGCTTAGTAGGGGCTAGCGTTAGGAAAAGCTCCTACAATGAGCAGTTCTTC,CTSSLVGASVRKSSYNEQFF,TRBJ2-1,NA,TRBV11-2,NA
TGTGCCACCAGCAGAGTGGGGGGGCAGGGTGGCTGCACCTTC,CATSRVGGQGGCTF,TRBJ1-2,NA,TRBV15,NA
TGCAGCGTTGAAGACAGGGGGAACTACAATGAGCAGTTCTTC,CSVEDRGNYNEQFF,TRBJ2-1,few,TRBV29-1,TRBD1
TGTGCCAGCAGCTTTGACAGTCTTCGGGAGACCCAGTACTTC,CASSFDSLRETQYF,TRBJ2-5,NA,TRBV11-2,NA
TGTGCCAGCAAGCGATCCTACGAGCAGTACTTC,CASKRSYEQYF,TRBJ2-7,few,TRBV12-3/TRBV12-4,NA
TGTGCCTGGAGTGTACTGTGGGGGAAGGGGGGTAGTGAGCAGTTCTTC,CAWSVLWGKGGSEQFF,TRBJ2-1,NA,TRBV30,NA
TGTGCCAGCAGTCCCAAAGCCGGGACATCTCCATACAATGAGCAGTTCTTC,CASSPKAGTSPYNEQFF,TRBJ2-1,NA,TRBV6-1,NA
TGCGGTGCTAGAGGACAGATCTACAATGAGCAGTTCTTC,CGARGQIYNEQFF,TRBJ2-1,NA,TRBV20-1,NA
TGCAGTGCTAGAGGCGGATCCGTGCAGGGGGCGCGCGATACGCAGTATTTT,CSARGGSVQGARDTQYF,TRBJ2-3,NA,TRBV20-1,TRBD1
TGTGCCAGCAGTTTGGGACAGGAGTCCTACAATGAGCAGTACTTC,CASSLGQESYNEQYF,TRBJ2-7,NA,TRBV12-3/TRBV12-4,TRBD1
TGTGCCAGCAGCTTTTGGGTACGCAATGGGCAGTTCTTC,CASSFWVRNGQFF,TRBJ2-1,NA,TRBV7-2,NA
TGCAGTGCTTCCCTCCCGGGACGATTCTACGAGCAGTACTTC,CSASLPGRFYEQYF,TRBJ2-7,NA,TRBV20-1,NA
TGTGCCACCAGCAGAGATGAGGGGGGAGGGCCAAATGAGCAGTTCTTC,CATSRDEGGGPNEQFF,TRBJ2-1,NA,TRBV15,NA
TGTGCCACCATTATAGCGGGCAAACACAATGAGCAGTTCTTC,CATIIAGKHNEQFF,TRBJ2-1,NA,TRBV2,TRBD2
TGCAGCGTCCCATCGACAAGCCAAGAGACCCAGTACTTC,CSVPSTSQETQYF,TRBJ2-5,NA,TRBV29-1,NA
TGCAGTGCTAGAGGGGGGGCTGGTGGGGCCAACGTCCTGACTTTC,CSARGGAGGANVLTF,TRBJ2-6,NA,TRBV20-1,NA
TGTGCCAGCAGCGGAGGACAGCGGCCTAATGAAAAACTGTTTTTT,CASSGGQRPNEKLFF,TRBJ1-4,few,TRBV9,NA
TGTGCCAGCAGGTTATATCCTAAGCCGTCTAGCGGGAGGGAAGATACGCAGTATTTT,CASRLYPKPSSGREDTQYF,TRBJ2-3,NA,TRBV27,TRBD2
TGTGCCAGCAGTGAAGGGACTAGCGGCACAGATACGCAGTATTTT,CASSEGTSGTDTQYF,TRBJ2-3,few,TRBV2,TRBD2
TGCGCCAGCAGCTTGGTTCGGGGACCCACTGAAGCTTTCTTT,CASSLVRGPTEAFF,TRBJ1-1,NA,TRBV5-1,NA
TGTGCCAGCAGCCAAGCCTGGGGGGCCGGTGAGCAGTTCTTC,CASSQAWGAGEQFF,TRBJ2-1,NA,TRBV3-1,NA
TGTGCCAGCAGCACACAGGGACTAGCGGGTTACAATGAGCAGTTCTTC,CASSTQGLAGYNEQFF,TRBJ2-1,NA,TRBV11-1,TRBD2
TGCGCCAGCAAAAGGGACTTGGACACAGATACGCAGTATTTT,CASKRDLDTDTQYF,TRBJ2-3,NA,TRBV5-1,NA
TGCAGTGCTAGAACCCCGTACGGTTGGACTAGCGGGAAAGAGACCCAGTACTTC,CSARTPYGWTSGKETQYF,TRBJ2-5,few,TRBV20-1,TRBD2
TGCAGTGCCAATTTAAGGGGACCCATGAACACTGAAGCTTTCTTT,CSANLRGPMNTEAFF,TRBJ1-1,NA,TRBV20-1,NA
TGTGCCAGCAGCTTAATTTCTGGAGATACGCAGTATTTT,CASSLISGDTQYF,TRBJ2-3,few,TRBV7-3,NA
TGTGCCAGCAGCTTAGAGCGGATGGCGGGTCTCCACACAGATACGCAGTATTTT,CASSLERMAGLHTDTQYF,TRBJ2-3,NA,TRBV7-9,NA
TGTGTCAGCAGCCTGCGGGGTGGGAGTGGGTACTACAATGAGCAGTTCTTC,CVSSLRGGSGYYNEQFF,TRBJ2-1,NA,TRBV5-6,NA
TGTGCCAGCAGCCAACTCGCGACAGACTACTTCGGCTACACCTTC,CASSQLATDYFGYTF,TRBJ1-2,NA,TRBV3-1,NA
TGTGCCACCAGTGATCTGAGCGGGAGGGCCAATAATGAGCAGTTCTTC,CATSDLSGRANNEQFF,TRBJ2-1,once,TRBV24-1,TRBD2
TGTGCCAGCAGTCATCGACTAGCGGGACTTGCAGATACGCAGTATTTT,CASSHRLAGLADTQYF,TRBJ2-3,NA,TRBV27,TRBD2
TGTGCCAGCAGGGGGCTGTATGGCTACACCTTC,CASRGLYGYTF,TRBJ1-2,NA,TRBV6-5,NA
TGTGCCAGCAGTTTTCCGGGACAGGGTCAGAATGAGCAGTTCTTC,CASSFPGQGQNEQFF,TRBJ2-1,NA,TRBV12-3/TRBV12-4,TRBD1
TGCAGCGTTCAGCGGGGTTCACATAGCACAGATACGCAGTATTTT,CSVQRGSHSTDTQYF,TRBJ2-3,NA,TRBV29-1,TRBD2
TGCAGCGTTGCCGGGACAGGGTACAATGAGCAGTTCTTC,CSVAGTGYNEQFF,TRBJ2-1,NA,TRBV29-1,TRBD1
TGTGCCAGCAGCTTGGAAGAGTATACGCAGTATTTT,CASSLEEYTQYF,TRBJ2-3,few,TRBV5-6,NA